The rows below give T cell receptor beta chains drawn from one sample of a study of CD8 T cells in ankylosing spondylitis. Via MiXCR, TCRdb re-called the 5' RACE reads, giving one row per CDR3 protein. The sample carries 150,000 to 250,000 distinct CDR3 sequences, around 13% recorded once. The sample taken for sequencing was blood, either unsorted or a sorted T cell fraction (not recorded which). The origin of the receptors is a male donor with ankylosing spondylitis or in good health (not recorded which). CDR3s include the opening cysteine and the closing phenylalanine or tryptophan. D genes are given only for firm matches. The listing skips clone size in some rows; elsewhere it reads once, few, many or a size class.

abundance	d_gene	j_gene	v_gene	CDR3aa	CDR3nt
.	.	TRBJ2-2	TRBV7-9	CASVAPGELFF	TGTGCCAGCGTGGCACCCGGGGAGCTGTTTTTT
few	.	TRBJ1-2	TRBV2	CASSEQGGLNYGYTF	TGTGCCAGCAGTGAGCAAGGAGGACTTAACTATGGCTACACCTTC
few	.	TRBJ2-5	TRBV6-2/TRBV6-3	CASSYSMGRTF	TGTGCCAGCAGTTACTCGATGGGCAGAACTTTC
few	.	TRBJ2-7	TRBV2	CASSYYSYEQYF	TGTGCCAGCAGTTACTACTCCTACGAGCAGTACTTC
many	TRBD2	TRBJ2-1	TRBV4-1	CASSQEGGREFF	TGCGCCAGCAGCCAAGAAGGCGGGAGAGAATTCTTC
many	.	TRBJ2-7	TRBV4-1	CASSQDRAAGYEQYF	TGCGCCAGCAGCCAAGATCGGGCGGCTGGGTACGAGCAGTACTTC
many	.	TRBJ2-3	TRBV11-2	CASSPPDTQYF	TGTGCCAGCAGCCCGCCGGATACGCAGTATTTT
.	.	TRBJ2-3	TRBV4-1	CASSQYKRPTDTQYF	TGCGCCAGCAGCCAATACAAGCGCCCCACAGATACGCAGTATTTT
.	.	TRBJ2-1	TRBV20-1	CSARRQYNEQFF	TGCAGTGCTAGGCGTCAGTACAATGAGCAGTTCTTC
few	.	TRBJ1-1	TRBV7-2	CASSAGFVNTEAFF	TGTGCCAGCAGCGCAGGGTTTGTGAACACTGAAGCTTTCTTT
few	.	TRBJ1-4	TRBV27	CASSLTGTENEKLFF	TGTGCCAGCAGTTTAACAGGGACGGAGAATGAAAAACTGTTTTTT
many	.	TRBJ2-7	TRBV3-1	CASSQEGWESYEQYF	TGTGCCAGCAGCCAAGAAGGCTGGGAATCCTACGAGCAGTACTTC
many	.	TRBJ2-6	TRBV5-8	CASSYPDSVSSGANVLTF	TGTGCCAGCAGCTACCCGGACAGTGTCAGCTCTGGGGCCAACGTCCTGACTTTC
.	TRBD2	TRBJ2-1	TRBV7-6	CASSGTGTSGSYEQFF	TGTGCCAGCAGCGGCACCGGGACTAGCGGGAGCTATGAGCAGTTCTTC
.	.	TRBJ2-2	TRBV15	CATSPVTGELFF	TGTGCCACCAGCCCGGTCACCGGGGAGCTGTTTTTT
few	.	TRBJ2-7	TRBV6-1	CASSDLGAYEQYF	TGTGCCAGCAGTGATCTTGGGGCCTACGAGCAGTACTTC
few	TRBD2	TRBJ2-3	TRBV7-2	CASSRGGPSTDTQYF	TGTGCCAGCAGTCGGGGGGGGCCAAGCACAGATACGCAGTATTTT
many	.	TRBJ2-7	TRBV7-2	CASSPDILYEQYF	TGTGCCAGCAGCCCTGACATCCTCTACGAGCAGTACTTC
few	TRBD1	TRBJ2-2	TRBV5-6	CASSFAVTGSIVGELFF	TGTGCCAGCAGCTTTGCTGTGACAGGGTCGATAGTAGGGGAGCTGTTTTTT
few	.	TRBJ1-2	TRBV30	CAWKSTGITYGYTF	TGTGCCTGGAAGAGTACAGGGATCACTTATGGCTACACCTTC
few	.	TRBJ2-7	TRBV7-9	CASSLGGTGEQYF	TGTGCCAGCAGCTTAGGAGGGACCGGGGAGCAGTACTTC